Presented here are 5 T cell receptor beta chains from one specimen sequenced in a study of OX40 agonist ivuxolimab in advanced cancers. Measured with immunoSEQ multiplex PCR; TCRdb has only the in-frame clones, and not every one. The sample carries 76,000 or so clones, more than 75% recorded once. This material consisted of CD4+ or CD8+ T cells sorted from blood, taken in a trial of the OX40 agonist ivuxolimab. Receptor source: an adult with an advanced solid tumor such as melanoma, head and neck, liver or kidney cancer.

The count of this clone is one. The V and J genes are TRBV7-2 and TRBJ2-7; D is possibly TRBD1 (5 bases). The V and J ends lost 4 bases and 0 bases respectively, with 13 bases between them. The CDR3 is 15 residues long. Germline values: CDR1 SGHTA, CDR2 FQGNSA. CDR3 bases: TGTGCCAGCAGCTCCCACCAGGGCGTCTCCTACGAGCAGTACTTC. Translation: CASSSHQGVSYEQYF.

J is TRBJ2-5 and V is TRBV18; 7 bases line up with TRBD1. Germline lookup yields CDR1 KGHSH and CDR2 LQKENI. CDR3 size: 14 residues. The ends lost 4 bases at V and 2 bases at J; junction bases unmatched: 4. CDR3 bases: TGTGCCAGCTCACGACCGGGACAGCAAGAGACCCAGTACTTC. It codes for CASSRPGQQETQYF.

This clone has a single count. This sequence joins TRBV11-2 and TRBJ1-3; unclear D gene. Germline CDR1 is SGHAT and CDR2 is FQNNGV. There are 15 residues in the CDR3. Trimming left V 7 bases short and J 0 bases short, with 13 bases between. The CDR3 region is CASTIAGFSGNTIYF. The DNA of the CDR3 is TGTGCCAGCACCATAGCGGGATTCTCTGGAAACACCATATATTTT.

This chain connects TRBV28 to TRBJ1-2; D is perhaps TRBD1 (6 bases). In germline, CDR1 is MDHEN, CDR2 SYDVKM. The V and J ends lost 5 bases and 5 bases respectively, with 9 bases between them. The CDR3 is 12 amino acids. This CDR3 is CASSIRGYGYTF. The CDR3 DNA sequence: TGTGCCAGCAGTATAAGGGGGTATGGCTACACCTTC.

The chain employs TRBV5-1 and TRBJ1-4, with D hard to call. V shed 5 bases and J shed 5 bases, with 13 bases lying between them. The V gene's germline CDR1 is SGHRS and CDR2 YFSETQ. The CDR3 length is 14 residues. The CDR3 bases are TGCGCCAGCAGACCGGGTCCCGGCAATGAAAAACTGTTTTTT. This codes for CASRPGPGNEKLFF.